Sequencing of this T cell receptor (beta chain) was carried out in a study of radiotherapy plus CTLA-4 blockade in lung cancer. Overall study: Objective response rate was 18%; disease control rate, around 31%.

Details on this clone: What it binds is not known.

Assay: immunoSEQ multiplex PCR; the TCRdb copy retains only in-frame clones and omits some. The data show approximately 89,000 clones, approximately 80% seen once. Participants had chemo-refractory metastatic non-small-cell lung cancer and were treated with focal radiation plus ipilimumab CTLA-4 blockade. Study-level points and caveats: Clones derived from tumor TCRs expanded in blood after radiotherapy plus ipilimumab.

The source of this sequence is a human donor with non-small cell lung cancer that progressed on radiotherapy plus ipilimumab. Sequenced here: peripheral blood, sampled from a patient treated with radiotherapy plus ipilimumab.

The CDR3 protein is CASSLSPPEQPKGNQPQHF. Written as DNA, the CDR3 is TGTGCCAGCAGTTTGTCCCCCCCCGAACAACCCAAAGGCAATCAGCCCCAGCATTTT. This sequence joins TRBV28 and TRBJ1-5; D uncertain. The germline V and J ends were trimmed by 3 bases and 2 bases, with 23 bases remaining between them. The CDR3 covers 19 residues. Germline V gene lookup returns CDR1 MDHEN and CDR2 SYDVKM. The full variable domain, in which reference TRBV28 and TRBJ1-5 provide the parts outside the CDR3, is DVKVTQSSRYLVKRTGEKVFLECVQDMDHENMFWYRQDPGLGLRLIYFSYDVKMKEKGDIPEGYSVSREKKERFSLILESASTNQTSMYLCASSLSPPEQPKGNQPQHFGDGTRLSIL.